This is a list of T cell receptor beta chains from one sample in a study of regulatory dendritic cells for organ transplantation. Their antigens are not known. Method: immunoSEQ multiplex PCR; TCRdb's copy keeps in-frame clones and lacks some. This table has tens of thousands of clones, 85% appearing once. Input material: naive CD4+ T cells from blood cultured with dendritic cells. Receptors originate from a human donor in good health. CDR3s include the opening cysteine and the closing phenylalanine or tryptophan. D genes are given only for firm matches. Not every row has a clone size; where given, it reads once, few, many or a size class.

TRBV2	NA	TRBJ1-2	NA	TGTGCCAGCAAAAACAGAGATAACTATGGCTACACCTTC	CASKNRDNYGYTF
TRBV28	NA	TRBJ2-7	NA	TGTGCCAGCAGTTTTTCCCTCTACGAGCAGTACTTC	CASSFSLYEQYF
TRBV19	TRBD1	TRBJ2-5	few	TGTGCCAGTAGGCAAGACAGGGGAGAGACCCAGTACTTC	CASRQDRGETQYF
TRBV28	TRBD2	TRBJ2-7	NA	TGTGCCAGCAAGCGGGGAAACTACGAGCAGTACTTC	CASKRGNYEQYF
TRBV4-3	NA	TRBJ2-2	NA	TGCGCCAGCAGCCAAGTAGAGGCAGGGGAGCTGTTTTTT	CASSQVEAGELFF
TRBV19	NA	TRBJ2-7	NA	TGTGCCAGTAGTTATGCGAGGGATAGCGGAAACTACGAGCAGTACTTC	CASSYARDSGNYEQYF
TRBV7-3	NA	TRBJ2-4	NA	TGTGCCAGCAGCTTAACTGGCGGGAACATTCAGTACTTC	CASSLTGGNIQYF
TRBV18	TRBD1	TRBJ1-3	NA	TGTGCCAGCTCACGTGGACAGGGCAGTCTTGGAAACACCATATATTTT	CASSRGQGSLGNTIYF
TRBV18	NA	TRBJ2-2	NA	TGTGCCAGCTCACCACAGGGGCCAGACACCGGGGAGCTGTTTTTT	CASSPQGPDTGELFF
TRBV5-1	TRBD1	TRBJ1-1	NA	TGCGCCAGCGGACCCCAGGACAGGCGGGGTGAAGCTTTCTTT	CASGPQDRRGEAFF
TRBV7-2	NA	TRBJ2-7	NA	TGTGCCAGCAGCACCGGCCATTTGAGGCAGTCCTACGAGCAGTACTTC	CASSTGHLRQSYEQYF
TRBV10-1	NA	TRBJ2-1	once	TGCGCCAGCAGTAGGGAACCCTCCTACAATGAGCAGTTCTTC	CASSREPSYNEQFF
TRBV28	NA	TRBJ2-7	NA	TGTGCCAGCAGTTTTAAGCTGGGATGGGGGCGAATGGACGAGCAGTACTTC	CASSFKLGWGRMDEQYF
TRBV19	TRBD1	TRBJ1-2	NA	TGTGCCAGTAGTACGAGATACAGGGGGGAAGGCTACACCTTC	CASSTRYRGEGYTF
TRBV19	TRBD1	TRBJ1-3	NA	TGTGCCAGTAGTGTCGACAGGGGCCCTGGAAACACCATATATTTT	CASSVDRGPGNTIYF
TRBV14	TRBD2	TRBJ2-3	NA	TGTGCCAGCAGCCAGCCGGGACTAGCTAGCGCAGATACGCAGTATTTT	CASSQPGLASADTQYF
TRBV19	TRBD2	TRBJ2-5	NA	TGTGCCAGTAGTATTTCCCTTCGAGACCGGACTAGCCAAGAGACCCAGTACTTC	CASSISLRDRTSQETQYF
TRBV11-2	NA	TRBJ2-6	NA	TGTGCCAGCAGCTTCAGCGGAGGCTCTGGGGCCAACGTCCTGACTTTC	CASSFSGGSGANVLTF
TRBV19	NA	TRBJ1-2	NA	TGTGCCAGTAGCGAGACAGTTAACTATGGCTACACCTTC	CASSETVNYGYTF
TRBV7-3	NA	TRBJ1-1	NA	TGTGCCAGCAGCCCCAGAAACCAAGGAAACACTGAAGCTTTCTTT	CASSPRNQGNTEAFF
TRBV14	NA	TRBJ1-1	NA	TGTGCCAGCAGCCAAGGTGCGGGTTTTGAAGCTTTCTTT	CASSQGAGFEAFF
TRBV9	TRBD1	TRBJ2-5	NA	TGTGCCAGCAGCACTCCAAGGACAGGGGGGCTGCAAGAGACCCAGTACTTC	CASSTPRTGGLQETQYF
TRBV9	NA	TRBJ2-7	NA	TGTGCCAGCAGCGTAGAAACGGGAGCGGCCTACGAGCAGTACTTC	CASSVETGAAYEQYF
TRBV18	NA	TRBJ1-4	NA	TGTGCCAGCTCACTCGGGACGATAAGAACTAATGAAAAACTGTTTTTT	CASSLGTIRTNEKLFF
TRBV19	NA	TRBJ2-7	NA	TGTGCCAGTAGTATCATACCAGGTTCCTACGAGCAGTACTTC	CASSIIPGSYEQYF
TRBV2	NA	TRBJ1-5	NA	TGTGCCAGCAGTGAAGCGCCCCGAGGACAGCCCCAGCATTTT	CASSEAPRGQPQHF
TRBV6-5	NA	TRBJ2-2	NA	TGTGCCAGCAGCCGGACAAGGATTAGCGGGGAGCTGTTTTTT	CASSRTRISGELFF